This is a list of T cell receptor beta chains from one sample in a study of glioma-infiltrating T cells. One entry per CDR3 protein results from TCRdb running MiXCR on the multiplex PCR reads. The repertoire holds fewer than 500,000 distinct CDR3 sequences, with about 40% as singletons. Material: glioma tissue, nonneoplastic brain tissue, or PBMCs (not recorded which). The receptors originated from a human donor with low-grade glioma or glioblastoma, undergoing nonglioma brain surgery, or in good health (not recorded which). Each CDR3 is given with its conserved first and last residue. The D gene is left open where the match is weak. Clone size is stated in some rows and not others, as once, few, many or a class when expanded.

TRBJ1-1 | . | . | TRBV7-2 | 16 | CASSTWAYSLDTEAFF | TGTGCCAGCAGCACTTGGGCCTACTCGCTGGACACTGAAGCTTTCTTT
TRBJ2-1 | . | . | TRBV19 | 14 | CASGLLGSYNEQFF | TGTGCCAGTGGACTATTAGGGTCCTACAATGAGCAGTTCTTC
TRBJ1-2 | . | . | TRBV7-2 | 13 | CASSERANYGYTF | TGTGCCAGCAGCGAAAGGGCTAACTATGGCTACACCTTC
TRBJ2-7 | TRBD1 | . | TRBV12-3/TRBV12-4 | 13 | CASSIGGLYEQYF | TGTGCCAGCAGCATAGGGGGCCTCTACGAGCAGTACTTC
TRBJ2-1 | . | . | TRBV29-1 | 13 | CSVAGQPGHEQFF | TGCAGCGTTGCGGGACAACCGGGGCATGAGCAGTTCTTC
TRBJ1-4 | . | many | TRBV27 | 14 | CASGRGRSNEKLFF | TGTGCCAGCGGTAGGGGACGGTCTAATGAAAAACTGTTTTTT
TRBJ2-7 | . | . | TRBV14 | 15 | CASSQDEAIHYEQYF | TGTGCCAGCAGCCAAGATGAGGCCATCCACTACGAGCAGTACTTC
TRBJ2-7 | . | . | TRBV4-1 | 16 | CASSQATWRAAREQYF | TGCGCCAGCAGCCAGGCGACTTGGAGGGCTGCACGCGAGCAGTACTTC
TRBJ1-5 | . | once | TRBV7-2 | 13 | CASSSPGNQPQHF | TGTGCCAGCAGCTCACCGGGAAATCAGCCCCAGCATTTT
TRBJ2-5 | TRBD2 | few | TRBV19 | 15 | CASSSPLAGEETQYF | TGTGCCAGTAGTAGCCCGCTAGCGGGAGAAGAGACCCAGTACTTC
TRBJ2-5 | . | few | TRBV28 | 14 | CASSLPAGRETQYF | TGTGCCAGCAGTTTACCAGCAGGGAGAGAGACCCAGTACTTC
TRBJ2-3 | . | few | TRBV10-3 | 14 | CAISGGGGPDTQYF | TGTGCCATCAGTGGAGGCGGAGGACCAGATACGCAGTATTTT
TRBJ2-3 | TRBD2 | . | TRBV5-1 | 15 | CASSLEGTITDTQYF | TGCGCCAGCAGCTTGGAGGGGACTATCACAGATACGCAGTATTTT
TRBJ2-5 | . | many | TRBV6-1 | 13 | CASSYSRQETQYF | TGTGCCAGCAGTTATTCCCGCCAAGAGACCCAGTACTTC
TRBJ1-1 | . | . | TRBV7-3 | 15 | CASSPPGGAATEAFF | TGTGCCAGCAGCCCCCCGGGGGGGGCCGCCACTGAAGCTTTCTTT
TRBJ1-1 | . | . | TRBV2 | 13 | CPRGPGQNTEAFF | TGTCCGAGAGGCCCGGGGCAGAACACTGAAGCTTTCTTT
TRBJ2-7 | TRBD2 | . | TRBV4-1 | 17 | CASSQDRETSRTYEQYF | TGCGCCAGCAGCCAAGATCGAGAGACTAGCCGAACCTACGAGCAGTACTTC
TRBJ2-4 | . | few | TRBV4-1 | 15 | CASSRLIIAKNIQYF | TGCGCCAGCAGCCGACTAATTATAGCCAAAAACATTCAGTACTTC
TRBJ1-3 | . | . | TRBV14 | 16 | CASSQESPRSGNTIYF | TGTGCCAGCAGCCAAGAATCGCCCCGCTCTGGAAACACCATATATTTT
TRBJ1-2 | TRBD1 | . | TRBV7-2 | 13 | CASSSYRGLRNTF | TGTGCCAGCAGCTCGTACAGGGGGCTACGAAACACCTTC
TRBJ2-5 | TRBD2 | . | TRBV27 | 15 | CATQDSGSLGETQYF | TGTGCCACCCAAGATAGCGGGAGTCTTGGTGAGACCCAGTACTTC
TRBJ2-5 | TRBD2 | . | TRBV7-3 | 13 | CASSRLARETQYF | TGTGCCAGCAGCAGACTAGCACGGGAGACCCAGTACTTC